This T cell receptor (beta chain) was recovered during a study of T cells in Graves' hyperthyroidism and ophthalmopathy. Whole-study findings and limits: Ophthalmopathy stood apart from stable hyperthyroidism in a 13 V-J model.

RNA transcripts served as the template for amplifying TCR beta CDR3 regions. TCR CDR3 regions were first amplified by RT-PCR with HTBI primers. TCRdb fed the multiplex PCR reads into MiXCR, producing one record per CDR3 protein. The table has 200,000 to 300,000 distinct CDR3 sequences, roughly 22% seen once. This clonotype was detected many times. Its antigen is undetermined. Sample: blood. This receptor was identified in a woman aged 40 to 50 with Graves' ophthalmopathy.

CDR3 bases: TGTGCCAGCAGTGAACAGGCGAACACTGAAGCTTTCTTT. This sequence encodes CASSEQANTEAFF. The chain uses TRBV6-4 and TRBJ1-1; tentatively, D is TRBD1 (5 bases). V lost 3 bases and J lost 1, with 6 bases in between. Germline CDR1 reads MRHNA; CDR2 reads SNTAGT. There are 13 residues in the CDR3.